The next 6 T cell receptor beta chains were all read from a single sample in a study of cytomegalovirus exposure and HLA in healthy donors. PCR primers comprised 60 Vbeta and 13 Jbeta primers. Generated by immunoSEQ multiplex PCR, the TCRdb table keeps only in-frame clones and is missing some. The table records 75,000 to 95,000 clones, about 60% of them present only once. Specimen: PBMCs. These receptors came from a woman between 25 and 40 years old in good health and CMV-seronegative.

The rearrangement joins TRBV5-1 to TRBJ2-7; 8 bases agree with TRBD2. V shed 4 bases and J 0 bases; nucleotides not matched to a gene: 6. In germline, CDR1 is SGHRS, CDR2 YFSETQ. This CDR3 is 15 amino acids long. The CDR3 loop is CASSLGLGSSYEQYF. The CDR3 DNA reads TGCGCCAGCAGCCTGGGACTAGGGAGCTCCTACGAGCAGTACTTC.

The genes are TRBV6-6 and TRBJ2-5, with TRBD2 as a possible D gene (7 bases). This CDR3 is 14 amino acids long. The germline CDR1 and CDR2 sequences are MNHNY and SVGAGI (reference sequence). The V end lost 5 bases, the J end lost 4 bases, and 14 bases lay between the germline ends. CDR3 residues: CASSLGGAGETQYF. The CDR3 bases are TGTGCCAGCAGTCTAGGGGGGGCCGGAGAGACCCAGTACTTC.

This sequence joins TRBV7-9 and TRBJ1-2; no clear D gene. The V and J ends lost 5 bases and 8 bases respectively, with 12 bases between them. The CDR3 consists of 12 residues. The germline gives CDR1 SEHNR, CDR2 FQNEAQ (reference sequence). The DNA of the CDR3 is TGTGCCAGCAGCCCTAGGACGGGAGGCTACACCTTC. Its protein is CASSPRTGGYTF.

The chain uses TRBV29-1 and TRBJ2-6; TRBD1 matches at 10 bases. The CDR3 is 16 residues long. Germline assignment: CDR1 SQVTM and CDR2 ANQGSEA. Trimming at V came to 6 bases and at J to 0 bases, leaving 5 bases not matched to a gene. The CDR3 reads CSVRTGGLSGANVLTF. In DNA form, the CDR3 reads TGCAGCGTCCGGACAGGGGGACTCTCTGGGGCCAACGTCCTGACTTTC.

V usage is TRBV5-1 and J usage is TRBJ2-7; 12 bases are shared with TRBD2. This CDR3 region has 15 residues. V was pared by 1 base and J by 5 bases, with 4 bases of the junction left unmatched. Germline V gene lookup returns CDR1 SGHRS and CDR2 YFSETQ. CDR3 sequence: CASSLRTSGVHEQYF. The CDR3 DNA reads TGCGCCAGCAGCTTGAGGACTAGCGGGGTCCACGAGCAGTACTTC.

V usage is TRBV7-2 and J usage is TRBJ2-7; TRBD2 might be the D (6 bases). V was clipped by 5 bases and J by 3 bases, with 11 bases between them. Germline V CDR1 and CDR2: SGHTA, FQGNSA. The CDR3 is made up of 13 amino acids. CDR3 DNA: TGTGCCAGCAGCCCCGGAGGGGTCTACGAGCAGTACTTC. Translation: CASSPGGVYEQYF.